By frequency in the sample, the clone carrying this T cell receptor (beta chain) is medium-sized. Its antigen is unidentified. Unique molecular identifiers tagged individual cDNA molecules. TCRdb reprocessed the 5' RACE reads via MiXCR and lists one record per CDR3 protein. The sample has under 20,000 distinct CDR3 sequences, roughly 5% seen once; the top ten hold over 5%. This specimen belongs to a study of early T cells in non-severe SARS-CoV-2 infection. Whole-study context: With bulk RNA from unsorted whole blood as input, sequencing yielded unpaired chains. Study conclusions and caveats: The matching step, a VDJdb search, favored anti-spike CD8 responses and missed private and CD4 specificities.

Germline V CDR1 and CDR2: LGHNA, YSLEER. CDR3 length equals 15 residues. Trimming removed 4 bases at V and 2 bases at J, with 9 bases between. The sequenced material came from whole blood. The receptor was derived from an adult who was a healthcare worker with PCR-confirmed SARS-CoV-2 infection or an uninfected control (not recorded which). The rearrangement links TRBV4-3 to TRBJ2-6; no clear D gene. CDR3 nucleotides: TGCGCCAGCAGCCGAGGAAAACCTGGGGCCAACGTCCTGACTTTC. Translation: CASSRGKPGANVLTF.